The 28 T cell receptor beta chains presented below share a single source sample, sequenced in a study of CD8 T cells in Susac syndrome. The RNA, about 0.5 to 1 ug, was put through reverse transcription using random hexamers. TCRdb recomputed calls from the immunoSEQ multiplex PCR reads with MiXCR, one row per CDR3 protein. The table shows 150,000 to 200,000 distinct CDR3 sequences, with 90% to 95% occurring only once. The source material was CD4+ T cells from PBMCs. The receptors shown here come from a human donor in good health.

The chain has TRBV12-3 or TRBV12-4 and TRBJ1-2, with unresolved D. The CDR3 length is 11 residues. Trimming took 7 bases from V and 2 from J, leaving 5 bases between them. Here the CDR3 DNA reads TGTGCCAGCACCTGGAACTATGGCTACACCTTC. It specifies CASTWNYGYTF.

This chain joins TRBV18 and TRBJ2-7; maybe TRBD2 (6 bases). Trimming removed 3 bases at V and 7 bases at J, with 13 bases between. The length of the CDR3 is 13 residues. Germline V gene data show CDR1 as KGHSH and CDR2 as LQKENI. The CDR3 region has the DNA TGTGCCAGCTCACCGGACGTTGCGGGGGAGCAGTACTTC. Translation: CASSPDVAGEQYF.

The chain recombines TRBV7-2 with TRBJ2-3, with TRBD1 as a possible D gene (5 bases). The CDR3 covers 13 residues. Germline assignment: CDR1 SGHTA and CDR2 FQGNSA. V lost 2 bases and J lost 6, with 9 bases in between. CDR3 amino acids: CASSLWGVDTQYF. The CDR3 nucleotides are TGTGCCAGCAGCTTATGGGGCGTGGATACGCAGTATTTT.

CDR3: CAWSTSGVLDTQYF. The CDR3 DNA reads as TGTGCCTGGAGCACTAGCGGGGTATTAGATACGCAGTATTTT. This chain joins TRBV30 and TRBJ2-3; TRBD2 agrees at 10 bases. The V gene end was trimmed by 3 bases and the J gene end by 5 bases; junction bases not matched to a gene: 5. The CDR3 is 14 residues long. Germline CDR1 is GTSNPN and CDR2 is SVGIG (reference sequence).

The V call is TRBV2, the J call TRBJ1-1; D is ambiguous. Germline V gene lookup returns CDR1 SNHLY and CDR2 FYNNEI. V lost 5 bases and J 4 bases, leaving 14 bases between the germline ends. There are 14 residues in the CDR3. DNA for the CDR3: TGTGCCAGCAGTAATCACCAAAGCCGCACTGAAGCTTTCTTT. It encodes CASSNHQSRTEAFF.

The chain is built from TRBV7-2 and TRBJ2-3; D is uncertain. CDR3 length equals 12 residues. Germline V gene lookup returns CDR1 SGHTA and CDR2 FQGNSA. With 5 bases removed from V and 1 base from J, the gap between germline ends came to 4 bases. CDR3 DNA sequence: TGTGCCAGCAGCGCTGGCACAGATACGCAGTATTTT. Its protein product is CASSAGTDTQYF.

This CDR3 is CASGETGGAQYF. For the CDR3, the DNA is TGCGCCAGCGGCGAAACAGGGGGCGCCCAGTACTTC. The rearrangement uses TRBV5-1 and TRBJ2-4, with 9 nucleotides matching TRBD1. V lost 7 bases to trimming and J lost 13 bases; unmatched junction nucleotides: 9. Germline V gives CDR1 SGHRS, CDR2 YFSETQ. This CDR3 has 12 amino acids. The entire variable domain, with the rest obtained from reference TRBV5-1 and TRBJ2-4, is as follows: KAGVTQTPRYLIKTRGQQVTLSCSPISGHRSVSWYQQTPGQGLQFLFEYFSETQRNKGNFPGRFSGRQFSNSRSEMNVSTLELGDSALYLCASGETGGAQYFGAGTRLSVL.

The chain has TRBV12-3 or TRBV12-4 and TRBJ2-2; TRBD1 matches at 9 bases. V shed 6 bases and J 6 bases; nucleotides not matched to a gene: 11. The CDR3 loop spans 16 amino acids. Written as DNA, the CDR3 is TGTGCCAGCAGGCCCCCCCGGGACAGGGAGGCCGGGGAGCTGTTTTTT. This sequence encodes CASRPPRDREAGELFF.

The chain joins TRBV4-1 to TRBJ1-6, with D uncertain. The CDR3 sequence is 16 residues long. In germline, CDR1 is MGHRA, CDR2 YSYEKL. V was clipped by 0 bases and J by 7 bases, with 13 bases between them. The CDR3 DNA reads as TGCGCCAGCAGCCAAGAACAAGCGTTCCCCAATTCACCCCTCCACTTT. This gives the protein CASSQEQAFPNSPLHF.

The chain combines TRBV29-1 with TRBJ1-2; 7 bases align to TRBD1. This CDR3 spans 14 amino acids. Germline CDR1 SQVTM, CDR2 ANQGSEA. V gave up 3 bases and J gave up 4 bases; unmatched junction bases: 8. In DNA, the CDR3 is TGCAGCGTTGAGATGACAGGGATTGGCTATGGCTACACCTTC. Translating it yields CSVEMTGIGYGYTF.

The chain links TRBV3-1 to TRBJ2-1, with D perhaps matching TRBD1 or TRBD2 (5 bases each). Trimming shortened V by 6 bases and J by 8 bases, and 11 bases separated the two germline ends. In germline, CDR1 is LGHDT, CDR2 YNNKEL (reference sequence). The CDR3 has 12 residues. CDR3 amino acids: CASSPGAYEQFF. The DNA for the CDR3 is TGTGCCAGCAGTCCCGGGGCCTATGAGCAGTTCTTC.

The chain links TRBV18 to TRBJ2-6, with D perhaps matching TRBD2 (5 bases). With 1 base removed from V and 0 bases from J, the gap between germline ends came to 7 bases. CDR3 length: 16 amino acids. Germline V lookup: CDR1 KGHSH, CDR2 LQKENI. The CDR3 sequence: CASSPQAVSGANVLTF. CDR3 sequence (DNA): TGTGCCAGCTCACCACAAGCGGTCTCTGGGGCCAACGTCCTGACTTTC.

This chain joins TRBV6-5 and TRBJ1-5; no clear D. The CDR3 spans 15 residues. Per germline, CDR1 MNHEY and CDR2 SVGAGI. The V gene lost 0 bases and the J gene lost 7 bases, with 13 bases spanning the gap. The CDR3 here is CASSYSEQAGQPQHF. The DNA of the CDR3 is TGTGCCAGCAGTTACTCGGAACAAGCTGGGCAGCCCCAGCATTTT.

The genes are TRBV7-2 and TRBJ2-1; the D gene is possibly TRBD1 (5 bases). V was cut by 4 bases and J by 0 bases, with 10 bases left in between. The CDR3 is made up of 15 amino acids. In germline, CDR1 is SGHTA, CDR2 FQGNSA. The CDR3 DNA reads TGTGCCAGCAGCTCGACAGCTTCCTCCTACAATGAGCAGTTCTTC. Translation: CASSSTASSYNEQFF.

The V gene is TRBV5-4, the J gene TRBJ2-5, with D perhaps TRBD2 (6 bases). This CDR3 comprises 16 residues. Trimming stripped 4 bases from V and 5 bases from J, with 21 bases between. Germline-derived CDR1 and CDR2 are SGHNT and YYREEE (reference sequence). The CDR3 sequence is CASSPGVAGTRETQYF. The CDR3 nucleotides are TGTGCCAGCAGCCCCGGTGTGGCGGGGACCAGGGAGACCCAGTACTTC.

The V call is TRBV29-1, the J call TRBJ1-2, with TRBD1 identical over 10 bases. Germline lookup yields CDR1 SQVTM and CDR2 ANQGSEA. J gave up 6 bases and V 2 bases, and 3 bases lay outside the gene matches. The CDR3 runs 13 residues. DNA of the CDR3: TGCAGCGTTGAAAGGGACAGGGGAGATGGCTACACCTTC. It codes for CSVERDRGDGYTF.

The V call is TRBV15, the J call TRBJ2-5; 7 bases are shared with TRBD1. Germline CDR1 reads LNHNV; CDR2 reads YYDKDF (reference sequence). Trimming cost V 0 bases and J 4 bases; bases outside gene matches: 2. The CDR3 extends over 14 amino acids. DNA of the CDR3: TGTGCCACCAGCAGAGACAGGGGGAGAGAGACCCAGTACTTC. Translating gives CATSRDRGRETQYF. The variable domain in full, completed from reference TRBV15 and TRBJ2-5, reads DAMVIQNPRYQVTQFGKPVTLSCSQTLNHNVMYWYQQKSSQAPKLLFHYYDKDFNNEADTPDNFQSRRPNTSFCFLDIRSPGLGDTAMYLCATSRDRGRETQYFGPGTRLLVL.

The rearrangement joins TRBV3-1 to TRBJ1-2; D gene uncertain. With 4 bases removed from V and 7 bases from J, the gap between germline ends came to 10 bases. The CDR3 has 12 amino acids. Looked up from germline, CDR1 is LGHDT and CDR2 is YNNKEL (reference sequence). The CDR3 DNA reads TGTGCCAGCAGCCCAGCGGACTCTGGCTACACCTTC. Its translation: CASSPADSGYTF.

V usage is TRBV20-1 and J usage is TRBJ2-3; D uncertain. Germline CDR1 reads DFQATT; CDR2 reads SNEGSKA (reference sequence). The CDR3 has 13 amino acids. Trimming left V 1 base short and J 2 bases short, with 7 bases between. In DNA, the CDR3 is TGCAGTGCTAGAGCGGTAGTCACAGATACGCAGTATTTT. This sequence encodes CSARAVVTDTQYF.

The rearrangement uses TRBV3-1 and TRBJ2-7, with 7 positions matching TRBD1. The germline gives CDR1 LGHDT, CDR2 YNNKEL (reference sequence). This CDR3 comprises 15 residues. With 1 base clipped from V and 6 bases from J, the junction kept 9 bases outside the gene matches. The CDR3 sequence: CASSQGKGQLGEQYF. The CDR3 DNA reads TGTGCCAGCAGCCAAGGAAAGGGACAGCTGGGCGAGCAGTACTTC.

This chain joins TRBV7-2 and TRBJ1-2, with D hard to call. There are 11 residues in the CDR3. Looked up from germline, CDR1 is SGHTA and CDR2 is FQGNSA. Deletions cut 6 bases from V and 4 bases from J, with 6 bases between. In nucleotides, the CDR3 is TGTGCCAGCAGACGCTCCTATGGCTACACCTTC. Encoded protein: CASRRSYGYTF.

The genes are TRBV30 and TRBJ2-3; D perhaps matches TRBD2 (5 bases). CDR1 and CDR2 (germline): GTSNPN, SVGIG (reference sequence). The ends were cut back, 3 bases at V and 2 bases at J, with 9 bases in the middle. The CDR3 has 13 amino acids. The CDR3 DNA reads TGTGCCTGGAGCGGGGAGATCACAGATACGCAGTATTTT. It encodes CAWSGEITDTQYF. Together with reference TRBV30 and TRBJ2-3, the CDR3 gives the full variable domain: SQTIHQWPATLVQPVGSPLSLECTVEGTSNPNLYWYRQAAGRGLQLLFYSVGIGQISSEVPQNLSASRPQDRQFILSSKKLLLSDSGFYLCAWSGEITDTQYFGPGTRLTVL.

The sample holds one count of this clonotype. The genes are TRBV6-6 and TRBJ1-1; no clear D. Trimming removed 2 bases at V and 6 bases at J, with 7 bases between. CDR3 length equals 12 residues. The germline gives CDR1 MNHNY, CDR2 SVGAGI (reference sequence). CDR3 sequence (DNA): TGTGCCAGCAGTTACCCGCAGCCTGAAGCTTTCTTT. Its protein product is CASSYPQPEAFF.

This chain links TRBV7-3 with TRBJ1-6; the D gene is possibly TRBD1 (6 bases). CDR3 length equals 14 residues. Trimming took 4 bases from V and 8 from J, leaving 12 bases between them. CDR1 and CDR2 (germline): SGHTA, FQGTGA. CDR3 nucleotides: TGTGCCAGCAGCTCCGCAGGGGCGGATTCACCCCTCCACTTT. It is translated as CASSSAGADSPLHF.

The CDR3 region has the DNA TGTGCCAGCAGCCCCTCTTACTCTGATACGCAGTATTTT. As protein: CASSPSYSDTQYF. This chain connects TRBV3-1 to TRBJ2-3, with D unresolved. Trimming took 4 bases from V and 6 from J, leaving 11 bases between them. In germline, CDR1 is LGHDT, CDR2 YNNKEL (reference sequence). This CDR3 has 13 residues.

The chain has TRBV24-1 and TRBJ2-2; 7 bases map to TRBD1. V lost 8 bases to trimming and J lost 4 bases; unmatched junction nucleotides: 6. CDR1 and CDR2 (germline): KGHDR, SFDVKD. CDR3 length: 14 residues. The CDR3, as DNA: TGTGCCACCATCCTACAGGGGCCCACCGGGGAGCTGTTTTTT. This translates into CATILQGPTGELFF.

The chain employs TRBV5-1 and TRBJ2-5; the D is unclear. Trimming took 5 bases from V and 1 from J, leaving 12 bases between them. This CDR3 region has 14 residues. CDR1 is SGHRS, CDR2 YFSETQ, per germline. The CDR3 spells CASRSVPSQETQYF. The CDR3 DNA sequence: TGCGCCAGCAGATCAGTCCCTAGCCAAGAGACCCAGTACTTC.

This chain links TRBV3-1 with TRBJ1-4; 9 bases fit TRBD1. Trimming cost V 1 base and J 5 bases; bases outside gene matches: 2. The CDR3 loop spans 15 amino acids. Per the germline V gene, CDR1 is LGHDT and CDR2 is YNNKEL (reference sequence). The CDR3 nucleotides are TGTGCCAGCAGCCAAGCGACAGGGGGGAATGAAAAACTGTTTTTT. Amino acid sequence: CASSQATGGNEKLFF. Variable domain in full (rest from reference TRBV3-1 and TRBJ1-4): DTAVSQTPKYLVTQMGNDKSIKCEQNLGHDTMYWYKQDSKKFLKIMFSYNNKELIINETVPNRFSPKSPDKAHLNLHINSLELGDSAVYFCASSQATGGNEKLFFGSGTQLSVL.